This is a list of T cell receptor beta chains from one sample in a study of T cell responses to AZD1222 COVID-19 vaccine. Profiled with immunoSEQ multiplex PCR; TCRdb holds only in-frame clones, not every one. This table holds just under 95,000 clones, roughly 84% found once. The sample consisted of peripheral blood, taken on day 0 of AZD1222 vaccination. The receptors were sampled from an adult in good health. CDR3s include the opening cysteine and the closing phenylalanine or tryptophan. The D gene is left open where the match is weak. For some rows the clone size is stated as once, few or many, or as a class when expanded; others skip it.

D gene	V gene	J gene	clone size	CDR3 protein	CDR3 DNA
TRBD1	TRBV6-6	TRBJ1-6	NA	CASSYSNRGSSPLHF	TGTGCCAGCAGTTACTCAAACAGGGGAAGTTCACCCCTCCACTTT
NA	TRBV5-4	TRBJ2-7	NA	CASSLDSWTYEQYF	TGTGCCAGCAGCTTGGACTCCTGGACCTACGAGCAGTACTTC
NA	TRBV12-5	TRBJ1-1	once	CASGPQVMNTEAFF	TGTGCTAGTGGTCCACAGGTTATGAACACTGAAGCTTTCTTT
TRBD1	TRBV5-4	TRBJ1-2	NA	CASSFQGVSYGYTF	TGTGCCAGCAGCTTTCAGGGGGTTAGCTATGGCTACACCTTC
NA	TRBV5-1	TRBJ2-7	NA	CASSLGTRVGYEQYF	TGCGCCAGCAGCCTCGGGACTCGTGTGGGGTACGAGCAGTACTTC
NA	TRBV7-9	TRBJ2-6	once	CASGISGANVLTF	TGTGCCAGCGGGATCTCTGGGGCCAACGTCCTGACTTTC
NA	TRBV20-1	TRBJ1-2	NA	CSAAEPYGYTF	TGCAGTGCCGCAGAACCCTATGGCTACACCTTC
TRBD2	TRBV4-2	TRBJ2-5	NA	CASSQELAGKETQYF	TGTGCCAGCAGCCAAGAACTAGCGGGTAAAGAGACCCAGTACTTC
NA	TRBV5-1	TRBJ1-1	NA	CASSFTGKVAFF	TGCGCCAGCAGCTTTACAGGGAAGGTGGCTTTCTTT
TRBD1	TRBV9	TRBJ2-5	once	CASSSGQGGETQYF	TGTGCCAGCAGCTCCGGACAGGGTGGGGAGACCCAGTACTTC
NA	TRBV6-5	TRBJ2-2	once	CASRGMNTGELFF	TGTGCCAGCAGAGGGATGAACACCGGGGAGCTGTTTTTT
TRBD1	TRBV30	TRBJ2-5	once	CAWSGDRVSLETQYF	TGTGCCTGGAGTGGGGACAGGGTATCGTTAGAGACCCAGTACTTC
TRBD2	TRBV7-2	TRBJ2-7	once	CASRHSGRSYEQYF	TGTGCCAGCAGACATAGCGGGAGGTCCTACGAGCAGTACTTC
NA	TRBV9	TRBJ2-5	NA	CASSLSGQETQYF	TGTGCCAGCAGTCTATCCGGACAAGAGACCCAGTACTTC
NA	TRBV28	TRBJ2-5	once	CASRPIGWQETQYF	TGTGCCAGCAGGCCTATCGGGTGGCAAGAGACCCAGTACTTC
NA	TRBV24-1	TRBJ2-1	NA	CATSGVGRGAYNEQFF	TGTGCCACCAGTGGGGTCGGCAGGGGGGCTTACAATGAGCAGTTCTTC
TRBD1	TRBV4-1	TRBJ1-1	NA	CASSRDSTEAFF	TGCGCCAGCAGTCGGGACAGCACTGAAGCTTTCTTT
NA	TRBV6-5	TRBJ2-7	NA	CASSPPGHYEQYF	TGTGCCAGCAGTCCCCCAGGACACTACGAGCAGTACTTC
TRBD1	TRBV29-1	TRBJ2-4	NA	CSVGGQGSKNIQYF	TGCAGCGTTGGGGGACAGGGATCCAAAAACATTCAGTACTTC
TRBD1	TRBV5-1	TRBJ2-7	NA	CASSLRDREEEQYF	TGCGCCAGCAGCTTGCGGGACAGGGAAGAAGAGCAGTACTTC
TRBD1	TRBV5-6	TRBJ2-2	NA	CASSWTGAANTGELFF	TGTGCCAGCAGCTGGACAGGGGCTGCGAACACCGGGGAGCTGTTTTTT
NA	TRBV10-3	TRBJ1-1	NA	CAISGGMNTEAFF	TGTGCCATCAGTGGCGGAATGAACACTGAAGCTTTCTTT
NA	TRBV6-5	TRBJ2-7	NA	CASSSDFSGLYEQYF	TGTGCCAGCAGTTCCGACTTTAGCGGCCTCTACGAGCAGTACTTC
TRBD1	TRBV7-3	TRBJ1-1	NA	CASGQGSNTEAFF	TGTGCCAGCGGACAGGGTTCCAACACTGAAGCTTTCTTT
TRBD1	TRBV24-1	TRBJ2-7	NA	CATSDSGQGVFDEQYF	TGTGCCACCAGTGATTCGGGACAGGGAGTATTCGACGAGCAGTACTTC
NA	TRBV4-1	TRBJ1-2	NA	CASSHIGQSKNYGYTF	TGCGCCAGCAGCCATATAGGACAGAGTAAAAACTATGGCTACACCTTC
NA	TRBV6-5	TRBJ1-5	NA	CASTSGQEQPQHF	TGTGCCAGCACCTCAGGGCAGGAACAGCCCCAGCATTTT
TRBD1	TRBV5-1	TRBJ1-2	NA	CASSSTPGQSIYGYTF	TGCGCCAGCAGCTCAACCCCGGGACAGTCTATATATGGCTACACCTTC
NA	TRBV12-3/TRBV12-4	TRBJ2-3	few	CATGSRGYTQYF	TGTGCCACGGGCTCGCGGGGATATACGCAGTATTTT
NA	TRBV6-1	TRBJ1-6	NA	CASSSSGARSPLHF	TGTGCCAGCAGTTCCTCCGGGGCGCGGTCACCCCTCCACTTT
TRBD1	TRBV10-3	TRBJ2-7	NA	CAISDPTGAAYEQYF	TGTGCCATCAGTGACCCTACAGGGGCGGCCTACGAGCAGTACTTC
NA	TRBV20-1	TRBJ2-3	NA	CSATSDTQYF	TGCAGTGCTACTTCAGATACGCAGTATTTT
NA	TRBV5-4	TRBJ2-7	NA	CASSLKKGAPYEQYF	TGTGCCAGCAGCTTGAAAAAGGGTGCGCCCTACGAGCAGTACTTC
NA	TRBV6-5	TRBJ1-5	once	CASSFGNQPQHF	TGTGCCAGTAGTTTCGGTAATCAGCCCCAGCATTTT
NA	TRBV9	TRBJ2-7	once	CASSVDREYEQYF	TGTGCCAGCAGCGTAGACAGGGAGTACGAGCAGTACTTC
NA	TRBV27	TRBJ2-3	NA	CASSLLDLTDTQYF	TGTGCCAGCAGTCTCCTTGATCTGACAGATACGCAGTATTTT
NA	TRBV6-2/TRBV6-3	TRBJ2-1	NA	CASSYNPGLNEQFF	TGTGCCAGCAGTTACAATCCCGGACTCAATGAGCAGTTCTTC
NA	TRBV6-5	TRBJ1-3	NA	CASSPEFSGNTIYF	TGTGCCAGCAGTCCTGAATTCTCTGGAAACACCATATATTTT
NA	TRBV19	TRBJ2-1	NA	CASSTKTQDVDNEQFF	TGTGCCAGTAGTACAAAAACCCAAGACGTTGACAATGAGCAGTTCTTC